This TCR beta chain was identified during a study of blood T cell repertoires in COVID-19. The CDR3 is 16 residues long. Germline V gene sequence: CDR1 SGHVS, CDR2 FQNEAQ. J was trimmed by 8 bases and V by 1 base; bases with no gene match: 9. Sequencing used immunoSEQ multiplex PCR; TCRdb keeps in-frame clones, though not all of them. The table includes 100,000 to 150,000 clones, over 80% detected once. This rearrangement joins TRBV7-8 to TRBJ2-2; TRBD2 matches at 8 bases. The sample consisted of peripheral blood. The clonotype comes from a woman in her seventies with acute or convalescent COVID-19. CDR3 sequence reads: CASSLVGGAIAGELFF. The CDR3 DNA is TGTGCCAGCAGCTTAGTCGGGGGGGCGATAGCTGGGGAGCTGTTTTTT.